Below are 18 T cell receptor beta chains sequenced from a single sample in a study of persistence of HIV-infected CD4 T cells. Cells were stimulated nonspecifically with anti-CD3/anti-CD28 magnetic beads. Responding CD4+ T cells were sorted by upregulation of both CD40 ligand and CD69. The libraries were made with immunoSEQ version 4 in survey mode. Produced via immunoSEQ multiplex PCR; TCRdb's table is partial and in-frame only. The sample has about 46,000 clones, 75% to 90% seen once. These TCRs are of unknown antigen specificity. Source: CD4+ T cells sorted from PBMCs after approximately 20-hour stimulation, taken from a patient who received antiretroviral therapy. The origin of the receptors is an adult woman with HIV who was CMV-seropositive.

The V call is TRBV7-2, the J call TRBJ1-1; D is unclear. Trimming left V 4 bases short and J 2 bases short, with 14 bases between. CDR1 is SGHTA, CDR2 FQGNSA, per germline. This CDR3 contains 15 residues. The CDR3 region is CASSSSTVRNTEAFF. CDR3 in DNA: TGTGCCAGCAGCTCCTCGACTGTCCGAAACACTGAAGCTTTCTTT.

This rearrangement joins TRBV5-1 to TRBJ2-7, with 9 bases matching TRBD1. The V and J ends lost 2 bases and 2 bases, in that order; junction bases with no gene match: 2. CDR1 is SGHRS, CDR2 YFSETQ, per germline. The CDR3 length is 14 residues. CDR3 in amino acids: CASSLTGGPYEQYF. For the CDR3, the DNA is TGCGCCAGCAGCTTAACAGGGGGCCCCTACGAGCAGTACTTC. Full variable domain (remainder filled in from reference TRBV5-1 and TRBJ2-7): KAGVTQTPRYLIKTRGQQVTLSCSPISGHRSVSWYQQTPGQGLQFLFEYFSETQRNKGNFPGRFSGRQFSNSRSEMNVSTLELGDSALYLCASSLTGGPYEQYFGPGTRLTVT.

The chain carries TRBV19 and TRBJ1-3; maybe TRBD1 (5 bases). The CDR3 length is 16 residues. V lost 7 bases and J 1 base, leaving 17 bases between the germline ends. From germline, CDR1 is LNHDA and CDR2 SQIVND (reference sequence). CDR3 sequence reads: CASNSPGRISGNTIYF. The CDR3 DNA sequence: TGTGCCAGTAATTCGCCGGGACGGATTTCTGGAAACACCATATATTTT.

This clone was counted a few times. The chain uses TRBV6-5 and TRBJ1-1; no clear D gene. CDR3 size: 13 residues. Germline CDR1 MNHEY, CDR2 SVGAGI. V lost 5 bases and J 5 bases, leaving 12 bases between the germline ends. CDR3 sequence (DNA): TGTGCCAGCAGTAGGGATGGACGGACTGAAGCTTTCTTT. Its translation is CASSRDGRTEAFF.

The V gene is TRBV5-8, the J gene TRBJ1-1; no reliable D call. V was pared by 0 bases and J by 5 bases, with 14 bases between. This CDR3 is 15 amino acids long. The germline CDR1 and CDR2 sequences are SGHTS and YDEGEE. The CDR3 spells CASSLARGGRTEAFF. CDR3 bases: TGTGCCAGCAGCTTGGCCCGGGGAGGGAGGACTGAAGCTTTCTTT.

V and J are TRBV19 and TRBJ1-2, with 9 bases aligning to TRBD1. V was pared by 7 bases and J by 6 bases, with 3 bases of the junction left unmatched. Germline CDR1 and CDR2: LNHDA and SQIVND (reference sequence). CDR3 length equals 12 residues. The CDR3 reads CASTDRGDGYTF. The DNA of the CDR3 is TGTGCCAGTACTGACAGGGGGGATGGCTACACCTTC.

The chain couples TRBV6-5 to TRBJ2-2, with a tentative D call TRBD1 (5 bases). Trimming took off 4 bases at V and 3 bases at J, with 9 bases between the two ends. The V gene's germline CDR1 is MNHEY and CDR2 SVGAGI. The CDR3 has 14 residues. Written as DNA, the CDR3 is TGTGCCAGCAGTTCGCAGGGATACACCGGGGAGCTGTTTTTT. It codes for CASSSQGYTGELFF.

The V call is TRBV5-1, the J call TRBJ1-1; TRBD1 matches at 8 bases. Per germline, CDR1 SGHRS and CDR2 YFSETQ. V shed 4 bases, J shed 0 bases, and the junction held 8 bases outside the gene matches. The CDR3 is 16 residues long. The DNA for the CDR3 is TGCGCCAGCAGCGGCGGACAGGGCAGTATGAACACTGAAGCTTTCTTT. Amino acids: CASSGGQGSMNTEAFF.

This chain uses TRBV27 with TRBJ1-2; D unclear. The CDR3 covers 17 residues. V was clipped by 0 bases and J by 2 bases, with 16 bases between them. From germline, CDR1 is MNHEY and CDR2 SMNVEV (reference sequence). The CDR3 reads CASSLSLGPITNYGYTF. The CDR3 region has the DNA TGTGCCAGCAGTTTATCCCTCGGGCCCATTACCAACTATGGCTACACCTTC.

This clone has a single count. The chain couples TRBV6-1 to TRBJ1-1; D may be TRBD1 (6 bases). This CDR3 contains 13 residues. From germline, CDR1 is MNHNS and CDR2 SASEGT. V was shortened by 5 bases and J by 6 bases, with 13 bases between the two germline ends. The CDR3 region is CASSSQGAPEAFF. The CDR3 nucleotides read TGTGCCAGCAGTTCACAGGGTGCCCCTGAAGCTTTCTTT.

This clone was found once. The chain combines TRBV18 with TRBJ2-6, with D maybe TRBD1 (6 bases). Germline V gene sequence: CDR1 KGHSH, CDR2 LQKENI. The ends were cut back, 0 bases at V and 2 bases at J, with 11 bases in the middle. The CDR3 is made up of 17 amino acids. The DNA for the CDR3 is TGTGCCAGCTCACCACCGGGAAACAGGGCTGGGGCCAACGTCCTGACTTTC. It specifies CASSPPGNRAGANVLTF. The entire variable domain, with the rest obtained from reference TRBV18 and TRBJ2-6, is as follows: NAGVMQNPRHLVRRRGQEARLRCSPMKGHSHVYWYRQLPEEGLKFMVYLQKENIIDESGMPKERFSAEFPKEGPSILRIQQVVRGDSAAYFCASSPPGNRAGANVLTFGAGSRLTVL.

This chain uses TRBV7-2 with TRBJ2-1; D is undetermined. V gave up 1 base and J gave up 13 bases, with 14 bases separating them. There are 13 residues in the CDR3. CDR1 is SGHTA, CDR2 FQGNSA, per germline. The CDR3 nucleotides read TGTGCCAGCAGCTTAGTACCCGACAACCCTCAGTTCTTC. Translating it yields CASSLVPDNPQFF.

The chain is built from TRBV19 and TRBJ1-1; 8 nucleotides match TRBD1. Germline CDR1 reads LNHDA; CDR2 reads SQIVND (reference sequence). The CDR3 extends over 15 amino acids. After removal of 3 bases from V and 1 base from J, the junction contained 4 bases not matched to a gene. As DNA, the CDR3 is TGTGCCAGTAGTATGACAGGGGCTTCGAACACTGAAGCTTTCTTT. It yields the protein CASSMTGASNTEAFF.

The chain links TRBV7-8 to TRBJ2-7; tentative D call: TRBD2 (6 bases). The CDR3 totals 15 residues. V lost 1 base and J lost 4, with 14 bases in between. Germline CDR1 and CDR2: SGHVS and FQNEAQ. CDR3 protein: CASSLGEAGPYEQYF. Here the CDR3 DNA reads TGTGCCAGCAGCTTAGGGGAGGCGGGGCCTTACGAGCAGTACTTC.

The DNA of the CDR3 is TGCACCAGCATCCCAGGACTAGCGGGGTCCAATGAGCAGTTCTTC. It yields the protein CTSIPGLAGSNEQFF. The rearrangement uses TRBV1 and TRBJ2-1; the D call TRBD2 from the table was never checked on the DNA. TRBV1 is described as a pseudogene. This CDR3 is 15 amino acids long.

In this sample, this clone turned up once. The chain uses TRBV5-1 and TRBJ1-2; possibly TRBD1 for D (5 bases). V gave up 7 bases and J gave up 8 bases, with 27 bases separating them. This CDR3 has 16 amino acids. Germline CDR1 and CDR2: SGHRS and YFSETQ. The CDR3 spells CASRSQTGSSSGGYTF. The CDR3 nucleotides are TGCGCCAGCCGTTCTCAAACAGGAAGCTCCTCGGGGGGCTACACCTTC. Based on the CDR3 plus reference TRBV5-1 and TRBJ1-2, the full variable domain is KAGVTQTPRYLIKTRGQQVTLSCSPISGHRSVSWYQQTPGQGLQFLFEYFSETQRNKGNFPGRFSGRQFSNSRSEMNVSTLELGDSALYLCASRSQTGSSSGGYTFGSGTRLTVV.

This chain's CDR3 is CASRSGGENTIYF. The CDR3, as DNA: TGTGCCAGCCGGTCGGGGGGCGAAAACACCATATATTTT. The chain recombines TRBV2 with TRBJ1-3, with D possibly matching TRBD1 (6 bases). CDR1 and CDR2 from the germline V gene are SNHLY and FYNNEI. V lost 8 bases to trimming and J lost 6 bases, with 14 bases between them. The CDR3 totals 13 residues. Full variable domain (outside the CDR3, taken from reference TRBV2 and TRBJ1-3): EPEVTQTPSHQVTQMGQEVILRCVPISNHLYFYWYRQILGQKVEFLVSFYNNEISEKSEIFDDQFSVERPDGSNFTLKIRSTKLEDSAMYFCASRSGGENTIYFGEGSWLTVV.

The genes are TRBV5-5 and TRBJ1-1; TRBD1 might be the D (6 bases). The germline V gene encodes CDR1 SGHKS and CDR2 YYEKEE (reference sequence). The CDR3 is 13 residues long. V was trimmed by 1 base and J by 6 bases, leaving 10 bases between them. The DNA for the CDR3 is TGTGCCAGCAGCTTGCAGGGGCGGGCTGAAGCTTTCTTT. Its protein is CASSLQGRAEAFF.